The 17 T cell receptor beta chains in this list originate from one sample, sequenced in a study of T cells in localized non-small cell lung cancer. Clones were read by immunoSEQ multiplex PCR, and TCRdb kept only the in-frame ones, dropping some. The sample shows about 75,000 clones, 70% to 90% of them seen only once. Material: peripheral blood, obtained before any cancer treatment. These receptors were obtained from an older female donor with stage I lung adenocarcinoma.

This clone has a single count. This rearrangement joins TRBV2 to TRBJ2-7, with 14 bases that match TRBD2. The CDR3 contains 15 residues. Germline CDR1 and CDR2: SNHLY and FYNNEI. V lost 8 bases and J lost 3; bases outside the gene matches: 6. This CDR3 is CASRTSGRSGYEQYF. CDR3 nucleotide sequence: TGTGCCAGCCGGACTAGCGGGAGGTCGGGCTACGAGCAGTACTTC.

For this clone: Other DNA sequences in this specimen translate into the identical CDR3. CDR3 region: CASSPNHEQYF. Here the CDR3 DNA reads TGTGCCAGCAGTCCCAACCACGAGCAGTACTTC. This sequence joins TRBV6-6 and TRBJ2-7; no clear D gene. The V end lost 5 bases, the J end lost 5 bases, and 7 bases lay between the germline ends. The CDR3 sequence is 11 residues long. CDR1 is MNHNY and CDR2 is SVGAGI in the germline V gene (reference sequence).

Here the CDR3 DNA reads TGTGCCAGCAGTCCCCCTCGAGGGATCACTGAAGCTTTCTTT. This translates into CASSPPRGITEAFF. V gene TRBV6-5 combines with J gene TRBJ1-1; D unresolved. Germline V gene sequence: CDR1 MNHEY, CDR2 SVGAGI. CDR3 length: 14 amino acids. V was shortened by 5 bases and J by 4 bases, with 14 bases between the two germline ends.

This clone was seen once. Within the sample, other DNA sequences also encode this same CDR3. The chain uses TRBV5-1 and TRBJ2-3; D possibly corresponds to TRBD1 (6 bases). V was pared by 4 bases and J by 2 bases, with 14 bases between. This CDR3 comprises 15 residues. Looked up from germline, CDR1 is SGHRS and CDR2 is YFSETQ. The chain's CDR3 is CASSLYRDDTDTQYF. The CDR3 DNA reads TGCGCCAGCAGCCTGTACAGGGACGACACAGATACGCAGTATTTT. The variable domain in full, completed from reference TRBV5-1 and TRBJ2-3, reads KAGVTQTPRYLIKTRGQQVTLSCSPISGHRSVSWYQQTPGQGLQFLFEYFSETQRNKGNFPGRFSGRQFSNSRSEMNVSTLELGDSALYLCASSLYRDDTDTQYFGPGTRLTVL.

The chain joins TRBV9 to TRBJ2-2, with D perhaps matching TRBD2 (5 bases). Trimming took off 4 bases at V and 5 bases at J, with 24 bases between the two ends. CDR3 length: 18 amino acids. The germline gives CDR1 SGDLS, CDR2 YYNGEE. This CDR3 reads CASSPRGFLSQATGELFF. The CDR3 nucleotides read TGTGCCAGCAGCCCCAGAGGGTTTCTCTCCCAGGCAACCGGGGAGCTGTTTTTT.

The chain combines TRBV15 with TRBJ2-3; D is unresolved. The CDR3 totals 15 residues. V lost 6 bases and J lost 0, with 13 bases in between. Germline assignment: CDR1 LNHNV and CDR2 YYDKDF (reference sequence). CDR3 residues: CATRGVPTSTDTQYF. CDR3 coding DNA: TGTGCCACCAGAGGCGTCCCTACCAGCACAGATACGCAGTATTTT.

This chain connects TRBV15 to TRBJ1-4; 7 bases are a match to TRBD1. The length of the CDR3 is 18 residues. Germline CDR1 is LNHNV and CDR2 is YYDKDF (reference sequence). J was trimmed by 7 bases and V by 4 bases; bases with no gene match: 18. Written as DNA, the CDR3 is TGTGCCACCAGCAACAACAGGGGAGGGGGAGGAAGATTTGAAAAACTGTTTTTT. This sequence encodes CATSNNRGGGGRFEKLFF.

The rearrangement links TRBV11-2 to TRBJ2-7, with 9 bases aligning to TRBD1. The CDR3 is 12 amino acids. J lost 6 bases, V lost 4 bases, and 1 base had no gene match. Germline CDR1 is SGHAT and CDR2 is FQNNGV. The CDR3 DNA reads TGTGCCAGCAGCTCGACAGGGGGCGAGCAGTACTTC. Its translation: CASSSTGGEQYF.

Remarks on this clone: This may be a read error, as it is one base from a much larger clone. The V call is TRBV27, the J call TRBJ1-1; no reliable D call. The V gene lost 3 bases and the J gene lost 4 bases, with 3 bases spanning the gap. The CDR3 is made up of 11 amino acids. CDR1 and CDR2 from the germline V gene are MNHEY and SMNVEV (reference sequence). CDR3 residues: CASSFGTEAFF. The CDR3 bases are TGTGCCAGCAGTTTTGGCACTGAAGCTTTCTTT.

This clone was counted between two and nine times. The CDR3 region is CAWALGGGGYTF. The CDR3 nucleotides are TGTGCCTGGGCCCTCGGGGGAGGTGGCTACACCTTC. J is TRBJ1-2 and V is TRBV30; possible D gene TRBD1, 5 bases. The V end was cut by 5 bases, the J end by 7 bases, with 14 bases between. Germline V gene data show CDR1 as GTSNPN and CDR2 as SVGIG (reference sequence). This CDR3 comprises 12 residues.

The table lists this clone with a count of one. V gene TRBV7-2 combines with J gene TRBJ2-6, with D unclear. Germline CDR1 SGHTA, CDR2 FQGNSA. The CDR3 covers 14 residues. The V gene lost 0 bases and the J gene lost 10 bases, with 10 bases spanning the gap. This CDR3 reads CASSLAGQGNVLTF. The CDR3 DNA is TGTGCCAGCAGCTTAGCGGGCCAAGGTAACGTCCTGACTTTC.

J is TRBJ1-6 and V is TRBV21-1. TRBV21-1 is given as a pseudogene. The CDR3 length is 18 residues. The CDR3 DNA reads TGTGCCAGCAGCAAAGGACACAACGCGGGGTGGTTGGATTCACCCCTCCACTTT. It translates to CASSKGHNAGWLDSPLHF.

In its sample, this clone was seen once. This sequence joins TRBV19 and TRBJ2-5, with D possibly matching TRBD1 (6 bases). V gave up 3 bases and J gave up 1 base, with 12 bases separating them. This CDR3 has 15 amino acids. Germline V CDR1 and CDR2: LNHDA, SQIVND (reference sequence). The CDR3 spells CASSMVTGLQETQYF. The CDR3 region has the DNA TGTGCCAGTAGTATGGTGACAGGCCTCCAAGAGACCCAGTACTTC.

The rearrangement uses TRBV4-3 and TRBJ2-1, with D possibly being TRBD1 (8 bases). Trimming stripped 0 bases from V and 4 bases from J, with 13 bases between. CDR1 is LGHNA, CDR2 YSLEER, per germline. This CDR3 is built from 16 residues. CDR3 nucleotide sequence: TGCGCCAGCAGCCAAGAACAGGGGGGGGGATACAATGAGCAGTTCTTC. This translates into CASSQEQGGGYNEQFF.

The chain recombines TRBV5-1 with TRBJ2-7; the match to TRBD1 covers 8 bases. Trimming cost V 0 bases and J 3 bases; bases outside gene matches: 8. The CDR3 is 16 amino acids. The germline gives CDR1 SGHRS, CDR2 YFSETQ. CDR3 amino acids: CASSLAVTGDGYEQYF. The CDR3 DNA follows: TGCGCCAGCAGCTTGGCGGTGACAGGGGATGGCTACGAGCAGTACTTC.

The CDR3 sequence: CASSVGLALSYNEQFF. In nucleotides, the CDR3 is TGTGCCAGCAGCGTTGGACTAGCCCTATCCTACAATGAGCAGTTCTTC. The gene calls are TRBV5-6 and TRBJ2-1; 8 bases map to TRBD2. Trimming cost V 4 bases and J 1 base; bases outside gene matches: 7. Per germline, CDR1 SGHDT and CDR2 YYEEEE. The CDR3 is 16 residues long.

The CDR3 DNA follows: TGTGCCAGCAGCCCGCCGCGGGCCGCCTACGAGCAGTACTTC. It is translated as CASSPPRAAYEQYF. The chain is built from TRBV7-2 and TRBJ2-7; perhaps TRBD2 as D (5 bases). V shed 5 bases and J shed 2 bases, with 13 bases lying between them. CDR3 length: 14 amino acids. Germline lookup yields CDR1 SGHTA and CDR2 FQGNSA.